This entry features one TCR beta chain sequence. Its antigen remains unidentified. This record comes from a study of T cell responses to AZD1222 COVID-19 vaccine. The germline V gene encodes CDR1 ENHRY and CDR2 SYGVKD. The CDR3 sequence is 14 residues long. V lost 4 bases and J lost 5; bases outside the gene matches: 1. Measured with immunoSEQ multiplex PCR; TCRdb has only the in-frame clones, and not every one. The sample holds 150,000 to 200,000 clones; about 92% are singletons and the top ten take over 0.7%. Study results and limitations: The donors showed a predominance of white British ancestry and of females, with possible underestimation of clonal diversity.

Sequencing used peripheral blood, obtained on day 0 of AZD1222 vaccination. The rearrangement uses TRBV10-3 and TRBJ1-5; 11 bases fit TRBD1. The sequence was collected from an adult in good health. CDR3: CAISAGQGDQPQHF. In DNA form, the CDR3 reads TGTGCCATCAGTGCGGGACAGGGGGATCAGCCCCAGCATTTT.